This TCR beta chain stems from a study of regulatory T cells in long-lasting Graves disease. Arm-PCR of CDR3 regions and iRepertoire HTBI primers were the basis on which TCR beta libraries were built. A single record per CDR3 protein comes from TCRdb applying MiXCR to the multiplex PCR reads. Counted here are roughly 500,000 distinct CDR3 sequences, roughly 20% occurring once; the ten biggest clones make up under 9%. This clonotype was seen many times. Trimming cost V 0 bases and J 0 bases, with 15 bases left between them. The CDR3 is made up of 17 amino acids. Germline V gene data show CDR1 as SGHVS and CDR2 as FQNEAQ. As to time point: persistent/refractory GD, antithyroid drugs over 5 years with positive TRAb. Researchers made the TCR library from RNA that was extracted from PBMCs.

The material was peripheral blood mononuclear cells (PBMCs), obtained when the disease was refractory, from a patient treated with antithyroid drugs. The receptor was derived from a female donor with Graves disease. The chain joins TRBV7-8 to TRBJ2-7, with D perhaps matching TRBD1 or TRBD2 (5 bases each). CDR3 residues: CASSLATVGANSYEQYF. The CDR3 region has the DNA TGTGCCAGCAGCTTAGCGACTGTCGGGGCGAACTCCTACGAGCAGTACTTC.